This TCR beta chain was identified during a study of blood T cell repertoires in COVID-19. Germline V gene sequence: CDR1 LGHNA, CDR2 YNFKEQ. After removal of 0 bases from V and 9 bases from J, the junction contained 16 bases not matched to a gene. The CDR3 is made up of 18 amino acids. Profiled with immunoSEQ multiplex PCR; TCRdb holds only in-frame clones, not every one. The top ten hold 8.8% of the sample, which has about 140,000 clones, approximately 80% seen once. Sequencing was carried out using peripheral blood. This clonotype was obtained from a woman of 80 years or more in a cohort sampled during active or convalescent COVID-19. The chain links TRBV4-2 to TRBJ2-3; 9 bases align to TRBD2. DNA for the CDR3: TGTGCCAGCAGCCAAGAAAGTGCGGGGGGGTTTAGGGGCCCCACGCAGTATTTT. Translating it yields CASSQESAGGFRGPTQYF.